In this sample, the clone carrying this TCR beta chain turned up a few times. The antigen remains unidentified. V was cut by 4 bases and J by 5 bases, with 12 bases left in between. The germline CDR1 and CDR2 sequences are SGHRS and YFSETQ. The CDR3 is 14 amino acids. This entry is derived from a study of CD8 T cells in ankylosing spondylitis. Findings of the study overall: Disease-linked clones reportedly showed significant enrichment in matched ankylosing spondylitis synovial fluid.

MiXCR, applied by TCRdb to the 5' RACE reads, yields one record per CDR3 protein. This table has 200,000 to 250,000 distinct CDR3 sequences, roughly a tenth appearing once. The sequencing sample was made of blood, either unsorted or a sorted T cell fraction (not recorded which). The receptor's source is a male donor with ankylosing spondylitis or in good health (not recorded which). V gene TRBV5-1 combines with J gene TRBJ2-2; D remains ambiguous. CDR3 sequence reads: CASSHLDMTGELFF. The CDR3 DNA follows: TGCGCCAGCAGCCATCTTGACATGACCGGGGAGCTGTTTTTT.